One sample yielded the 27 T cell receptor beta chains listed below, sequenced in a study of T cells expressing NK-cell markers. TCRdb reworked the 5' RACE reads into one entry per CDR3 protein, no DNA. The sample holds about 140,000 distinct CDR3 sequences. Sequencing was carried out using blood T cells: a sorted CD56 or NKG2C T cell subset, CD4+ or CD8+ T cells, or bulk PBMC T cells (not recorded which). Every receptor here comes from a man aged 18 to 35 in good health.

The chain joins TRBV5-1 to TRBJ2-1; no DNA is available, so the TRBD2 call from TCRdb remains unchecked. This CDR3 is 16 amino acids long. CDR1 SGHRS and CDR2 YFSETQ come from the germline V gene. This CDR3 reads CASSLTGLAEDNEQFF.

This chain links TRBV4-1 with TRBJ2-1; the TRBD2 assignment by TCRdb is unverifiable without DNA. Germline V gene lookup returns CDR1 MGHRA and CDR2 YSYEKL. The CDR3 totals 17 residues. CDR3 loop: CASSQPDGSIGHNEQFF.

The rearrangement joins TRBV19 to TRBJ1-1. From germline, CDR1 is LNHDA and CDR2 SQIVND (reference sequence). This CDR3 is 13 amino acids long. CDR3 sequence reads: CASSIDADTEAFF.

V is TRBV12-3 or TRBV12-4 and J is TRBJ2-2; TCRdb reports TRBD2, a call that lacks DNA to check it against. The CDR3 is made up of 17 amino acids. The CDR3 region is CASSFSSGRLATGELFF.

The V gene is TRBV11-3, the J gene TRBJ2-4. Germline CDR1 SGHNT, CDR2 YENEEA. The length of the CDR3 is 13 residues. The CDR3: CASSLIGENIQYF.

The CDR3 is CASSLAPRTGRNTDTQYF. This chain connects TRBV7-8 to TRBJ2-3; TCRdb indicates TRBD1, and absent DNA this call remains unverified. CDR1 and CDR2 (germline): SGHVS, FQNEAQ. The CDR3 runs 18 residues.

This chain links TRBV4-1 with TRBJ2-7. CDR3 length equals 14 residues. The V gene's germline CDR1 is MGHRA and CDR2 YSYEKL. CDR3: CASSQSSGLGEQYF.

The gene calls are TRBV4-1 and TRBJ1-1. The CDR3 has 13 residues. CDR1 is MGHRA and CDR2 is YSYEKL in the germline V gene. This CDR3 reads CASSRPGGTEAFF.

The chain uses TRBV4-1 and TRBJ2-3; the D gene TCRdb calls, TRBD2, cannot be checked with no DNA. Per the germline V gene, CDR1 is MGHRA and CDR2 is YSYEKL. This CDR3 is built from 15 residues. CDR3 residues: CASSQGFSPTDTQYF.

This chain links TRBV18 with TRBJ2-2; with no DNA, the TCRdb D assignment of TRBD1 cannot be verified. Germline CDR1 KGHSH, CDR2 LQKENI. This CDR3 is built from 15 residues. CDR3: CASSPDRAATGELFF.

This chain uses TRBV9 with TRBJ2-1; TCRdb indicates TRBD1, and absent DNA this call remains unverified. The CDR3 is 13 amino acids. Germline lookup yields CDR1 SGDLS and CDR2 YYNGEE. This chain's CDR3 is CASSVGSGNEQFF.

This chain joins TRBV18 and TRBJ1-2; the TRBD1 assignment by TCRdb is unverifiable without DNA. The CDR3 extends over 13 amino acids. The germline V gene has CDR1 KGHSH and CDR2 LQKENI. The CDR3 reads CASSPPGGKGYTF.

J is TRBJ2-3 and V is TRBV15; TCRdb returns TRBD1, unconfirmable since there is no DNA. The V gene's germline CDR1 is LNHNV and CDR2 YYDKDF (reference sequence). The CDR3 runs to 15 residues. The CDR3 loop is CATSRSDRGHDTQYF.

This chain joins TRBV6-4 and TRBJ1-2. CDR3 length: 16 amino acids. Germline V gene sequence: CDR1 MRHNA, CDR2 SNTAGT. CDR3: CASSEYSATEHYGYTF.

The CDR3: CASSSAALNTEAFF. The rearrangement uses TRBV5-1 and TRBJ1-1. The germline V gene encodes CDR1 SGHRS and CDR2 YFSETQ. The CDR3 is made up of 14 amino acids.

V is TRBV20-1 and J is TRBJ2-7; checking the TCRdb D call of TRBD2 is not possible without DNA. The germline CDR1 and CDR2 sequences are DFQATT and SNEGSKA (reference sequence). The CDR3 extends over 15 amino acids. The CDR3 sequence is CSALLAGAGAYEQYF.

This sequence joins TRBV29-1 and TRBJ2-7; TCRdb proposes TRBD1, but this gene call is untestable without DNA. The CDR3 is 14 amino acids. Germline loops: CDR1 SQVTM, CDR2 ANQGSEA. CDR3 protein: CSVRGGSPSYEQYF.

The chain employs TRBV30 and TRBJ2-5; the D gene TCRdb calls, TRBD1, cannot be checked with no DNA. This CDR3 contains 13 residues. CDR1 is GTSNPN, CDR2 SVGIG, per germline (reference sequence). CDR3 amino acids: CAWLGQGRETQYF.

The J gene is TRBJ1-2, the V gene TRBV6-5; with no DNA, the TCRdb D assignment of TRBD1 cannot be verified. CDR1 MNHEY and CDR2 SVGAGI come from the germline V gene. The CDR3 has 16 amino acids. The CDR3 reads CASSYSTTGTGVGYTF.

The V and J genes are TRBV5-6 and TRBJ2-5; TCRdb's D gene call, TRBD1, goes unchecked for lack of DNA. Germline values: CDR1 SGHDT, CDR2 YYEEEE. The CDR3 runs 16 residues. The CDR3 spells CASSPGIQIYSETQYF.

The CDR3 reads CASGLVGGTTGELFF. This rearrangement joins TRBV12-5 to TRBJ2-2; TCRdb proposes TRBD1, but this gene call is untestable without DNA. CDR3 length: 15 amino acids. The germline V gene has CDR1 LGHNT and CDR2 FRNRAP.

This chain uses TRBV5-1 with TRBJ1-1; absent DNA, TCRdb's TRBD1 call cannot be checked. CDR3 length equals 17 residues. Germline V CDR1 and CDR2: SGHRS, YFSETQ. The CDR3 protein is CASSLPGTGAPNTEAFF.

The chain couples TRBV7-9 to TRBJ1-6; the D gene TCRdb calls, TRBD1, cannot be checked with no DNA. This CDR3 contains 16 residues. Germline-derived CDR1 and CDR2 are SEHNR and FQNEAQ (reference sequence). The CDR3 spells CASSLSGQGVYSPLHF.

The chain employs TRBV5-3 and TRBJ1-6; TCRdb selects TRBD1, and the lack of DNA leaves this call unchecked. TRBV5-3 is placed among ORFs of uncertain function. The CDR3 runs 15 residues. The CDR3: CARSFDGDKDSPLHF.

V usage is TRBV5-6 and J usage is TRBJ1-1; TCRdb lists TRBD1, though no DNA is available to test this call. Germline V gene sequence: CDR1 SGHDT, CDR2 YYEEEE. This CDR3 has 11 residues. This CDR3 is CASSFGQEAFF.

CDR3: CSVEPTDRSGNTIYF. J is TRBJ1-3 and V is TRBV29-1; without DNA, the TCRdb call of TRBD1 cannot be checked. Germline V gene sequence: CDR1 SQVTM, CDR2 ANQGSEA. The CDR3 contains 15 residues.

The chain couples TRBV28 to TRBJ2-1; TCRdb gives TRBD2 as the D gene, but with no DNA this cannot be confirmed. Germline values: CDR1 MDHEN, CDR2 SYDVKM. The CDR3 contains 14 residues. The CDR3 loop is CASSLAGGGPEQFF.